The rows below give T cell receptor beta chains drawn from one sample of a study of Graves' ophthalmopathy and Graves' hyperthyroidism. TCRdb recomputed calls from the multiplex PCR reads with MiXCR, one row per CDR3 protein. This table holds 300,000 to 400,000 distinct CDR3 sequences, roughly a sixth found once. The sequencing input was peripheral blood. Every receptor here comes from an adult man with Graves' ophthalmopathy. Each CDR3 is given with its conserved first and last residue. A D gene is named only where the DNA matches it firmly. Clone size is shown for a subset of rows, as once, few, many or a class of expanded clone.

j_gene: TRBJ2-3; d_gene: TRBD1; abundance: -; v_gene: TRBV15; CDR3aa: CATSRATGSSDTQYF; CDR3nt: TGTGCCACCAGCAGAGCGACAGGGAGCTCAGATACGCAGTATTTT
j_gene: TRBJ2-7; d_gene: TRBD2; abundance: -; v_gene: TRBV28; CDR3aa: CASSGGLAGLYEQYF; CDR3nt: TGTGCCAGCAGTGGAGGACTAGCGGGACTCTACGAGCAGTACTTC
j_gene: TRBJ1-5; d_gene: -; abundance: many; v_gene: TRBV7-2; CDR3aa: CASSLVAGANQPQHF; CDR3nt: TGTGCCAGCAGCTTAGTCGCAGGGGCAAATCAGCCCCAGCATTTT
j_gene: TRBJ2-7; d_gene: TRBD1; abundance: many; v_gene: TRBV19; CDR3aa: CASSSRDRLREQYF; CDR3nt: TGTGCCAGTAGTTCCCGGGACAGGCTTCGCGAGCAGTACTTC
j_gene: TRBJ2-7; d_gene: -; abundance: many; v_gene: TRBV29-1; CDR3aa: CSALDSRYEQYF; CDR3nt: TGCAGCGCTCTTGACAGTCGCTACGAGCAGTACTTC
j_gene: TRBJ1-2; d_gene: -; abundance: many; v_gene: TRBV6-4; CDR3aa: CASTLHPGLTYDYGYTF; CDR3nt: TGTGCCAGCACTCTCCACCCCGGACTCACCTACGACTATGGCTACACCTTC
j_gene: TRBJ1-5; d_gene: -; abundance: many; v_gene: TRBV4-1; CDR3aa: CASSQDWVGNQPQHF; CDR3nt: TGCGCCAGCAGCCAAGATTGGGTTGGCAATCAGCCCCAGCATTTT
j_gene: TRBJ2-7; d_gene: TRBD2; abundance: many; v_gene: TRBV6-5; CDR3aa: CASSRLAGGPGNEQYF; CDR3nt: TGTGCCAGCAGTAGACTAGCGGGAGGTCCGGGTAACGAGCAGTACTTC
j_gene: TRBJ1-1; d_gene: -; abundance: -; v_gene: TRBV28; CDR3aa: CASSYNKNTEAFF; CDR3nt: TGTGCCAGCAGTTACAATAAGAACACTGAAGCTTTCTTT
j_gene: TRBJ2-5; d_gene: -; abundance: -; v_gene: TRBV12-3/TRBV12-4; CDR3aa: CASTLETQYF; CDR3nt: TGTGCCAGCACCCTAGAGACCCAGTACTTC
j_gene: TRBJ2-7; d_gene: TRBD1; abundance: many; v_gene: TRBV4-1; CDR3aa: CASSQDGQGVYEQYF; CDR3nt: TGCGCCAGCAGCCAAGATGGACAGGGAGTATACGAGCAGTACTTC